Described below is a single TCR beta chain sequence and its context. These data come from a study of blood T cell repertoires in COVID-19. Study summary: Acute and convalescent COVID-19 specimens originated in the United States, Italy and Spain.

Germline V gives CDR1 LNHDA, CDR2 SQIVND (reference sequence). V lost 8 bases and J lost 0; bases outside the gene matches: 17. This CDR3 contains 19 residues. Sequencing used immunoSEQ multiplex PCR; TCRdb keeps in-frame clones, though not all of them. The sample records 55,000 to 70,000 clones, more than 70% being singletons. Sequencing was performed on peripheral blood. This receptor was taken from a woman in her fifties or sixties with active or convalescent COVID-19. This chain joins TRBV19 and TRBJ2-1, with 9 nucleotides matching TRBD2. CDR3 residues: CASAEMGLAGSTSYNEQFF. The CDR3 coding sequence is TGTGCCAGTGCAGAGATGGGACTAGCAGGATCCACCTCCTACAATGAGCAGTTCTTC.